Sequencing of this T cell receptor beta chain was carried out in a study of OX40 agonist ivuxolimab in advanced cancers. Broadly, across the study: Ivuxolimab, which targeted the costimulatory receptor OX40 (CD134), was an agonistic, fully human IgG2 monoclonal antibody. In the dose-escalation cohort, roughly four fifths of patients were male, and the mean age was around 60 years, with a range of roughly 20 to 85. Of the approximately 54 patients in dose escalation, about 20 had hepatocellular carcinoma, some 15 had melanoma, 9 had renal cell carcinoma and 9 had head and neck cancer. Intravenous ivuxolimab was administered to patients every 2 weeks at six dose levels: 0.01, 0.1, 0.3, 1.5, 3 and 10 mg/kg. Patients were allowed to have had prior anti-PD-1, anti-PD-L1 or anti-CTLA-4 therapy, and approximately 40% of the dose-escalation patients had been treated with checkpoint inhibitors. Peripheral TCRbeta sequencing was intended to test whether TCR sequence diversity was altered and clonal T-cell expansion was caused by ivuxolimab. The paper covers the monotherapy dose-escalation part of the phase I ivuxolimab trial, which included N ≈ 57 patients. Three dose-escalation patients achieved partial responses, one with hepatocellular carcinoma and two with cutaneous melanoma. The investigation overall reported the following: Low levels of normalized T-cell clonal expansion were also seen in some nonresponding patients. After ivuxolimab, more expanded clones were found on average in CD8+ T cells than in CD4+ T cells. In the 0.1-3.0 mg/kg groups, partial responders were among the patients with the lowest normalized peripheral clonal expansion, particularly in CD8+ T cells. The antigen specificity of the clonally expanded peripheral T cells was not determined. At doses of 0.1 to 3.0 mg/kg, clonal expansion of both CD4+ and CD8+ blood T cells was observed from baseline to week 6.

Genomic DNA was isolated from the sorted cells so that the TCRbeta CDR3 region could be sequenced. The immunoSEQ Assay was used to sequence the TCRbeta CDR3 regions. Not all clones reach the TCRdb copy of this immuneACCESS table, which keeps in-frame sequences only. Checked studies attribute under half of the gap to unresolved V genes and leave the rest unexplained. The sample includes tens of thousands of clones, with roughly nine tenths observed a single time. The top ten hold roughly 1.9% of the sample. Looking up the germline V gene yields CDR1 MNHNS and CDR2 SASEGT. Measured from the cysteine to the phenylalanine, the CDR3 is 13 residues long. Left in the record is the CDR3 DNA by itself, 39 bases read in frame from the first base. Trimmed from V: 4 bases; trimmed from J: 6 bases; junction bases lacking a gene match: 6. Comments on this clone: Which antigen it targets is not known. No much larger clone is present one base from it, and per-base qualities are unavailable.

The trial excluded patients who had a history of autoimmune disease or who were on systemic immunosuppression. Peripheral blood for TCR sequencing was collected from all dose cohorts at baseline, on cycle 4 day 1, and on cycle 7 day 1. The samples were taken from a phase I, first-in-human, multicenter, open-label dose-escalation trial of ivuxolimab. Adults with locally advanced or metastatic melanoma, renal cell carcinoma, hepatocellular carcinoma or head and neck squamous cell carcinoma were enrolled in the trial. CD4+ and CD8+ T cells were sorted separately from peripheral blood before TCR sequencing.

The sample in question was CD4+ or CD8+ T cells sorted from blood, obtained in a trial of the OX40 agonist ivuxolimab. The chain joins TRBV6-1 to TRBJ2-7; 7 nucleotides in the junction match TRBD2. This TCR was sampled from an adult with an advanced solid tumor such as melanoma, head and neck, liver or kidney cancer. The encoded CDR3 is CASSVEGRGEQYF. The DNA sequence is given as TGTGCCAGCAGTGTGGAGGGGAGGGGCGAGCAGTACTTC.